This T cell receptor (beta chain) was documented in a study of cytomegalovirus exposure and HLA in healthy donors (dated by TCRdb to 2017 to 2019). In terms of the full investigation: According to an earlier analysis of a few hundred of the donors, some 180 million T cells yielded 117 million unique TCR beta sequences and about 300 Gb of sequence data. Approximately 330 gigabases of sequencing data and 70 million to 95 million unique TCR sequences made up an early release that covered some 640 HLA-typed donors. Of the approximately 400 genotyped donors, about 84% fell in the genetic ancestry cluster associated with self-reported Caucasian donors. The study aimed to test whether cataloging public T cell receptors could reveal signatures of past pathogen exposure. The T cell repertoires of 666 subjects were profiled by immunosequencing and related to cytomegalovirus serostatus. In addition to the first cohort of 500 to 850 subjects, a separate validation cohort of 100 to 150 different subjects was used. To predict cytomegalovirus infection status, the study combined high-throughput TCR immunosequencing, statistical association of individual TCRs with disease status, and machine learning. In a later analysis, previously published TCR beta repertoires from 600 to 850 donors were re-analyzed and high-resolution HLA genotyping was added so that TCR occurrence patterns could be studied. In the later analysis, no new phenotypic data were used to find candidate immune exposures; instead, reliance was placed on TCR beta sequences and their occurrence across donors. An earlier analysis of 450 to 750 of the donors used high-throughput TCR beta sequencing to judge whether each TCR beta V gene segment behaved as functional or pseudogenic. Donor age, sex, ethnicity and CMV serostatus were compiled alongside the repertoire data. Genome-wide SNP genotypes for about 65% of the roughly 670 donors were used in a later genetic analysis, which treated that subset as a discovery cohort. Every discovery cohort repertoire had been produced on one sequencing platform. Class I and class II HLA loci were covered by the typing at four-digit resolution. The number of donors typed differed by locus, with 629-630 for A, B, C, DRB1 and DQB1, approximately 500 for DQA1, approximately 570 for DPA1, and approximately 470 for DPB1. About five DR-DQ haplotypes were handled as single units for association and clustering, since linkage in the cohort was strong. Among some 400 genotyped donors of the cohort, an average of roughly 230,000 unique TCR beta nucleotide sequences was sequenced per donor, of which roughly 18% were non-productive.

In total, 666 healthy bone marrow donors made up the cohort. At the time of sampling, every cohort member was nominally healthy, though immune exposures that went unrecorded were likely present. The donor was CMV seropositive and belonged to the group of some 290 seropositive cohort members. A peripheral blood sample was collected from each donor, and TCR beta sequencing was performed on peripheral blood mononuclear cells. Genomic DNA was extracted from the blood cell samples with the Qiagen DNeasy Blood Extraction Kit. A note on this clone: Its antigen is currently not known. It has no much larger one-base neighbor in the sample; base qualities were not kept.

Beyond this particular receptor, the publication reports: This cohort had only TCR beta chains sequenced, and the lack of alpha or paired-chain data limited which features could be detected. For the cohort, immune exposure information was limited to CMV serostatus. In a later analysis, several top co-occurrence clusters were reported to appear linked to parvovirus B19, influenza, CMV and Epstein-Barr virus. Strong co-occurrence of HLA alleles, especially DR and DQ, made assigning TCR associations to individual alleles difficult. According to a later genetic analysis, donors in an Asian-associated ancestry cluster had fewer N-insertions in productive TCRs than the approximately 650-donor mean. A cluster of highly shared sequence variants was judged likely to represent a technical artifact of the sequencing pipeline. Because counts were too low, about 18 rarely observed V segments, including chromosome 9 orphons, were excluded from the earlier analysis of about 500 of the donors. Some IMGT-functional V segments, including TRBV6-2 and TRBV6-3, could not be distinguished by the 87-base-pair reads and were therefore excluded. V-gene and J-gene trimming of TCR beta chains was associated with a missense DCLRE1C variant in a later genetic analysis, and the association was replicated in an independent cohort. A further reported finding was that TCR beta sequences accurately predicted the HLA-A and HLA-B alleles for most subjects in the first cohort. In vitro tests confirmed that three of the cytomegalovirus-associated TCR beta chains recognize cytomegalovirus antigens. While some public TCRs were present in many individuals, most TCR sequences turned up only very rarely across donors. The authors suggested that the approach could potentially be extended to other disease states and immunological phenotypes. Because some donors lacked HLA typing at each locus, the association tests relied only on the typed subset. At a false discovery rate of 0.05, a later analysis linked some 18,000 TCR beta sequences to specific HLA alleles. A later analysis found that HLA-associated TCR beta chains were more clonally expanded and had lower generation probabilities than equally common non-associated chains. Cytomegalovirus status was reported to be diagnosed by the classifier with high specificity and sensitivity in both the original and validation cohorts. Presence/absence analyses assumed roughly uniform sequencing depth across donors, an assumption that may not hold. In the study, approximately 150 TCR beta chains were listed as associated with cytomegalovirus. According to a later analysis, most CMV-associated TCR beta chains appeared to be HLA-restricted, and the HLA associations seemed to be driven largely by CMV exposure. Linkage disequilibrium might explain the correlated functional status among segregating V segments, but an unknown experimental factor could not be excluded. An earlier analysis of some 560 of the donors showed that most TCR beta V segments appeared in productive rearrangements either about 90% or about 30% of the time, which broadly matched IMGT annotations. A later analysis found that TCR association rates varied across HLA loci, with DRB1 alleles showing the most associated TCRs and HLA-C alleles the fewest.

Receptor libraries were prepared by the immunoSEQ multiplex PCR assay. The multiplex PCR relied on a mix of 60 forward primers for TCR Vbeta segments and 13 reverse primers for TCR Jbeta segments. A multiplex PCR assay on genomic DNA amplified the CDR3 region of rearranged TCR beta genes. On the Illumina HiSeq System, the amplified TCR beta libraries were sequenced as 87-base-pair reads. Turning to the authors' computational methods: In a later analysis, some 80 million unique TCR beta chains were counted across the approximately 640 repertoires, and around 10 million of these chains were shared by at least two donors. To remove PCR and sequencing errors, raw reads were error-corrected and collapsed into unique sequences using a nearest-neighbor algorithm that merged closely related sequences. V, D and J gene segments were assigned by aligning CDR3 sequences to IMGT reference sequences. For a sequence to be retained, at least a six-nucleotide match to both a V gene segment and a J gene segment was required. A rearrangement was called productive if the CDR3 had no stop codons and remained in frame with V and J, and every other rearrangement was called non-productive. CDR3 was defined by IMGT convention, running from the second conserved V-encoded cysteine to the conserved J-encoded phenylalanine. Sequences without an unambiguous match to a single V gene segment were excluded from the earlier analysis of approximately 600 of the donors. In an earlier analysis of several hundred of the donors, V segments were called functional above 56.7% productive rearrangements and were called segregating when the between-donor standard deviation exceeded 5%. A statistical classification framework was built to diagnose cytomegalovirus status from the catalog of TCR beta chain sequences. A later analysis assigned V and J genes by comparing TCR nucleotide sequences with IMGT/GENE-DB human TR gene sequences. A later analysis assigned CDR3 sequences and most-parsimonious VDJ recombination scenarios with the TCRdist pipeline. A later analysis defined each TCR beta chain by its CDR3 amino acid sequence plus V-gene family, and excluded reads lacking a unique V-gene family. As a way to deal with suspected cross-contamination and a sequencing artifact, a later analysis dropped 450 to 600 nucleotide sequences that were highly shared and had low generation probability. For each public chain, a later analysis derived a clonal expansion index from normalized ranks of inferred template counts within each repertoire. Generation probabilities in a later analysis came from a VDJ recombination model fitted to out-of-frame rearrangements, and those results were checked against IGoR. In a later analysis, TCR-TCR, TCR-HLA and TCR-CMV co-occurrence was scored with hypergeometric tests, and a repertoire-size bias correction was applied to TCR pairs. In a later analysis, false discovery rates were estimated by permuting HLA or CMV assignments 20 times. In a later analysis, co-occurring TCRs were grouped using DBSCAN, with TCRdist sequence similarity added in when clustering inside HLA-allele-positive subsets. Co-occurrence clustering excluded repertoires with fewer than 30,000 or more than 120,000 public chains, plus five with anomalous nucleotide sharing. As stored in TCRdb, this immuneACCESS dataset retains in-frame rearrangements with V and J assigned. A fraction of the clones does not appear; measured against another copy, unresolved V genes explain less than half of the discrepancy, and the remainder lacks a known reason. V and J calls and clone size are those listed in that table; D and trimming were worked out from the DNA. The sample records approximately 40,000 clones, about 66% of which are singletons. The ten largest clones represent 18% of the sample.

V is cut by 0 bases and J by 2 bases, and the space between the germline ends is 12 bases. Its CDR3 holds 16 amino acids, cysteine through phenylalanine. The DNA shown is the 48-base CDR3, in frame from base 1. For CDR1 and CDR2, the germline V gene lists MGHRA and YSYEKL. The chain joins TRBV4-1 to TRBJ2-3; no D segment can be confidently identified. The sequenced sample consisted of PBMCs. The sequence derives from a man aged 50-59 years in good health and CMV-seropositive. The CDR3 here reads CASSQDQNSDTDTQYF. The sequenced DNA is TGCGCCAGCAGCCAAGACCAGAATTCCGACACAGATACGCAGTATTTT.